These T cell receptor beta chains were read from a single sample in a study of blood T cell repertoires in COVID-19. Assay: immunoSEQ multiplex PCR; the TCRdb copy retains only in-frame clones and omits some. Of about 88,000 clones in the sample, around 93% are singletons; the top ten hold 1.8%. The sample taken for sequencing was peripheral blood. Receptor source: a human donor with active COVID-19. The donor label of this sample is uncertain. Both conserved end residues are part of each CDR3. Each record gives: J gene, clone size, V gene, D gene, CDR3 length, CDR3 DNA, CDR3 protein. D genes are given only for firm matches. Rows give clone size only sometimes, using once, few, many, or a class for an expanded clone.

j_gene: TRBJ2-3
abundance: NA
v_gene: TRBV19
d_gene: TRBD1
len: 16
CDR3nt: TGTGCCAGTAGCCCGGTCGAGGGGGCTAGGTGGGATACGCAGTATTTT
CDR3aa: CASSPVEGARWDTQYF

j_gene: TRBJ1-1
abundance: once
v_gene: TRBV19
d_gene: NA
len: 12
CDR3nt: TGTGCCAGTAGTATGGCCCTTGGGCCCGCTTTCTTT
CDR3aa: CASSMALGPAFF

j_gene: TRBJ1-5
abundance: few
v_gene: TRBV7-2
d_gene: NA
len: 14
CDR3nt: TGTGCCAGCAGCCCCTCGGGGGGCAATCAGCCCCAGCATTTT
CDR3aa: CASSPSGGNQPQHF

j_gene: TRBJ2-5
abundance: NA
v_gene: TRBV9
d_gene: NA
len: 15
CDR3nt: TGTGCCAGCAGTAGATCCTCGGGAGCACAAGAGACCCAGTACTTC
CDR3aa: CASSRSSGAQETQYF

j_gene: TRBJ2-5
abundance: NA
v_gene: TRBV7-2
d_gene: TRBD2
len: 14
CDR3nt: TGTGCCAGCAGTCGACTAGCGGGGGGGGAGACCCAGTACTTC
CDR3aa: CASSRLAGGETQYF

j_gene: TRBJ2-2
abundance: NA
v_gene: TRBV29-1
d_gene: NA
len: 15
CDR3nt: TGCAGCGTTGAGTCCTGGACAAGTAACACCGGGGAGCTGTTTTTT
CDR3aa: CSVESWTSNTGELFF

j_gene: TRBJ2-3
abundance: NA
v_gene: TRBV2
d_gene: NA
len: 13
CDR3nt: TGTGCCAGCAGTGAACAGGGAAGAGATACGCAGTATTTT
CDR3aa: CASSEQGRDTQYF

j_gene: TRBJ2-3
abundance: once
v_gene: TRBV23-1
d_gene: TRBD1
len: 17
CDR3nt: TGCGCCAGCAGTCACCCCCAATTGAACAGGGGGCGGGATACGCAGTATTTT
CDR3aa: CASSHPQLNRGRDTQYF

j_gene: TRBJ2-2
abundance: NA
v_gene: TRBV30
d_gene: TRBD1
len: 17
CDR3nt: TGTGCCTGGACTTCGGGACAGGGGATCATCGGCACCGGGGAGCTGTTTTTT
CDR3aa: CAWTSGQGIIGTGELFF

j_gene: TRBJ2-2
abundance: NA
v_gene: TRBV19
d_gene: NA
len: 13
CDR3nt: TGTGCCACCACCGCAGGGATCACCGGGGAGCTGTTTTTT
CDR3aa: CATTAGITGELFF

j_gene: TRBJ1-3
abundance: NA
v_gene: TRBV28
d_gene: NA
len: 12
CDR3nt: TGTGCCAGCAGTCCCCCAGGAAACACCATATATTTT
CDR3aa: CASSPPGNTIYF

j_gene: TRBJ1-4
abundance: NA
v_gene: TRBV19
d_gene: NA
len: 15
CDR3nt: TGTGCCAGTAAGCCTCGGGGCAAGGGGGAAGAAAAACTGTTTTTT
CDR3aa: CASKPRGKGEEKLFF

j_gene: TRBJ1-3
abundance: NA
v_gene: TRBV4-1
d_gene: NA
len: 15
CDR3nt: TGCGCCAGCAGCCAAGGCGGGACTGAAGGAAACACCATATATTTT
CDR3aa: CASSQGGTEGNTIYF

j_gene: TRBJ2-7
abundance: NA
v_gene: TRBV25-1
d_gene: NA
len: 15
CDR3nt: TGTGCCAGCAGTGAACTGGGGGGGCTTGGCGACGAGCAGTACTTC
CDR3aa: CASSELGGLGDEQYF

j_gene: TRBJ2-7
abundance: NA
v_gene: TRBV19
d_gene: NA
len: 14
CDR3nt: TGTGCCAGTCGGAAGACAGTCTTGACCTACGAGCAGTACTTC
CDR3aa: CASRKTVLTYEQYF

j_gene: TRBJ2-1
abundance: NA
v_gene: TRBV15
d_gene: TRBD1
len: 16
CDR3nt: TGTGCCACCAGCAGAGTAGGGGACAGGGGGTCCCGTGAGCAGTTCTTC
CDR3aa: CATSRVGDRGSREQFF

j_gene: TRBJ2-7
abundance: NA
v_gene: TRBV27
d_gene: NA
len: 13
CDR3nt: TGTGCCAGCAGAGGAAGCGGGCCCTACGAGCAGTACTTC
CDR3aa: CASRGSGPYEQYF

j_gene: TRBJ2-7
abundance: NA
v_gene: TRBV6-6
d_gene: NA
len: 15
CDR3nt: TGTGCCAGCAGTTACTCAAAGGGGCCTCTAGGCGAGCAGTACTTC
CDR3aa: CASSYSKGPLGEQYF

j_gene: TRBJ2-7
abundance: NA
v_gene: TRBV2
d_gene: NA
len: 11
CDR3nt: TGTGCCAGCAGGAACAGGTACGAGCAGTACTTC
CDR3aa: CASRNRYEQYF

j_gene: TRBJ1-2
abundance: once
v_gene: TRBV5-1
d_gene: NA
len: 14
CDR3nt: TGCGCCAGCAGCTTGGAGACAGGTACAGGGGGCTACACCTTC
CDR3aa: CASSLETGTGGYTF

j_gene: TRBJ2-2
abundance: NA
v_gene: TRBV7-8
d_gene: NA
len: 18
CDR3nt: TGTGCCAGCAGCGCGGACCCGGGATACGGGCGTAGGGCCGGGGAGCTGTTTTTT
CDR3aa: CASSADPGYGRRAGELFF

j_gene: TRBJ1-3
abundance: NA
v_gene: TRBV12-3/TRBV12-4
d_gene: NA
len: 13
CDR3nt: TGTGCCAGCAGTACATCGTCGGGAAACACCATATATTTT
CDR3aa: CASSTSSGNTIYF

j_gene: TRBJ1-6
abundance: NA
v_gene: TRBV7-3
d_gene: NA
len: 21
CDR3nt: TGTGCCAGCAGCCCACGGCGGGGCCGTGGGGCCCCCGTGCTTAATAATTCACCCCTCCACTTT
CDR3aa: CASSPRRGRGAPVLNNSPLHF